This T cell receptor beta chain is from a study of blood T cell repertoires in COVID-19. The assay was immunoSEQ multiplex PCR, and TCRdb's table has in-frame clones only and misses some. In the table there are about 500,000 clones, roughly 90% of which are singletons. Trimming took 4 bases from V and 0 from J; bases not matched to a gene: 10. CDR3 length: 17 residues. Germline CDR1 reads SGHKS; CDR2 reads YYEKEE (reference sequence). Sequenced sample: PBMCs or T cells enriched from blood (not recorded which). This rearrangement joins TRBV5-5 to TRBJ1-3; 7 nucleotides match TRBD1. This TCR came from a young woman who had recovered from COVID-19. The CDR3 DNA follows: TGTGCCAGCAGCGATTTTCGACAGGGAAGCTCTGGAAACACCATATATTTT. Protein sequence: CASSDFRQGSSGNTIYF. Full variable domain (rest looked up from reference TRBV5-5 and TRBJ1-3): DAGVTQSPTHLIKTRGQQVTLRCSPISGHKSVSWYQQVLGQGPQFIFQYYEKEERGRGNFPDRFSARQFPNYSSELNVNALLLGDSALYLCASSDFRQGSSGNTIYFGEGSWLTVV.